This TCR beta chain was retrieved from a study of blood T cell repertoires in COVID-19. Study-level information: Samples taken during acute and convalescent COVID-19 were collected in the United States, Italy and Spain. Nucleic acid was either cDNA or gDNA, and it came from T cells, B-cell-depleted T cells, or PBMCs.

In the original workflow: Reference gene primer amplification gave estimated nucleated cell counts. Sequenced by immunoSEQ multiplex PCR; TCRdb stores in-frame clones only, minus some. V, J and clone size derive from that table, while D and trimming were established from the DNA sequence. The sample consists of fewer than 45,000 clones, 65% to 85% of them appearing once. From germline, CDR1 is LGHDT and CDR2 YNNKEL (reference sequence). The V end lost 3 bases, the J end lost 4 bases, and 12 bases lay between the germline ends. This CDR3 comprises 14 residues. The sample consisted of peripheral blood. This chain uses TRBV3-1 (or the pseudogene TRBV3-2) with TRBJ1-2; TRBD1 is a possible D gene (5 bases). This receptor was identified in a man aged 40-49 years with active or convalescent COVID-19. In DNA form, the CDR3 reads TGTGCCAGCAGCCAGATGACAGTAGTCTATGGCTACACCTTC. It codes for CASSQMTVVYGYTF.